This is a list of T cell receptor beta chains from one sample in a study of blood T cell repertoires in COVID-19. The repertoire was sequenced with immunoSEQ multiplex PCR; TCRdb's copy has only in-frame clones and lacks some. The sample carries 230,000 or so clones, roughly 79% recorded once. The material sequenced was peripheral blood. Every receptor here comes from a woman aged 80 or over with COVID-19, enrolled during active disease. Both conserved end residues are part of each CDR3. A D gene is named only where the DNA matches it firmly. The listing skips clone size in some rows; elsewhere it reads once, few, many or a size class.

v_call: TRBV7-9; j_call: TRBJ2-1; d_call: -; clone_size: -; cdr3_aa: CASSHRVDSTYNEQFF; cdr3_nt: TGTGCCAGCAGCCACAGGGTGGACTCCACCTACAATGAGCAGTTCTTC
v_call: TRBV25-1; j_call: TRBJ1-1; d_call: -; clone_size: few; cdr3_aa: CASSESGERTEAFF; cdr3_nt: TGTGCCAGCAGTGAATCTGGGGAGCGGACTGAAGCTTTCTTT
v_call: TRBV7-9; j_call: TRBJ2-1; d_call: TRBD1; clone_size: -; cdr3_aa: CASSSRDRGGNEQFF; cdr3_nt: TGTGCCAGCAGCTCGCGAGACAGGGGTGGGAATGAGCAGTTCTTC
v_call: TRBV7-2; j_call: TRBJ2-5; d_call: TRBD2; clone_size: -; cdr3_aa: CASSGGTSGKETQYF; cdr3_nt: TGTGCCAGCAGCGGAGGGACTAGCGGAAAAGAGACCCAGTACTTC
v_call: TRBV7-2; j_call: TRBJ2-7; d_call: -; clone_size: -; cdr3_aa: CASSPGPGIYEQYF; cdr3_nt: TGTGCCAGCAGCCCCGGACCGGGAATCTACGAGCAGTACTTC
v_call: TRBV9; j_call: TRBJ1-5; d_call: TRBD1; clone_size: -; cdr3_aa: CASSATGQEDQPQHF; cdr3_nt: TGTGCCAGCAGCGCTACGGGACAGGAAGATCAGCCCCAGCATTTT
v_call: TRBV19; j_call: TRBJ1-1; d_call: -; clone_size: few; cdr3_aa: CASSLARGTEAFF; cdr3_nt: TGTGCCAGTAGTCTCGCCCGAGGAACTGAAGCTTTCTTT
v_call: TRBV7-8; j_call: TRBJ1-1; d_call: -; clone_size: -; cdr3_aa: CASSLGIRGMNTEAFF; cdr3_nt: TGTGCCAGCAGCTTGGGTATACGGGGAATGAACACTGAAGCTTTCTTT
v_call: TRBV4-1; j_call: TRBJ1-1; d_call: TRBD1; clone_size: -; cdr3_aa: CASSHAGGVPEAFF; cdr3_nt: TGCGCCAGCAGCCATGCAGGGGGCGTCCCTGAAGCTTTCTTT
v_call: TRBV27; j_call: TRBJ2-1; d_call: -; clone_size: -; cdr3_aa: CASSELALDNEQFF; cdr3_nt: TGTGCCAGCAGTGAACTAGCATTAGACAATGAGCAGTTCTTC
v_call: TRBV7-9; j_call: TRBJ2-5; d_call: -; clone_size: -; cdr3_aa: CASSLQGQQETQYF; cdr3_nt: TGTGCCAGCAGCCTCCAGGGCCAGCAAGAGACCCAGTACTTC
v_call: TRBV3-1/TRBV3-2; j_call: TRBJ1-1; d_call: -; clone_size: -; cdr3_aa: CASSQTDREAFF; cdr3_nt: TGTGCCAGCAGCCAAACTGACAGGGAAGCTTTCTTT
v_call: TRBV2; j_call: TRBJ1-6; d_call: -; clone_size: -; cdr3_aa: CASRAFSGGQSPLHF; cdr3_nt: TGTGCCAGCAGAGCCTTTTCAGGCGGGCAATCACCCCTCCACTTT
v_call: TRBV7-3; j_call: TRBJ1-1; d_call: TRBD1; clone_size: -; cdr3_aa: CASSQTGAPHLNTEAFF; cdr3_nt: TGTGCCAGCAGCCAAACAGGGGCCCCTCATCTGAACACTGAAGCTTTCTTT
v_call: TRBV19; j_call: TRBJ1-1; d_call: -; clone_size: few; cdr3_aa: CASSIAGVDTEAFF; cdr3_nt: TGTGCCAGTAGTATAGCCGGGGTGGACACTGAAGCTTTCTTT
v_call: TRBV5-1; j_call: TRBJ1-1; d_call: -; clone_size: -; cdr3_aa: CASSPPGGDIQAFF; cdr3_nt: TGCGCCAGCAGCCCACCGGGGGGGGATATACAAGCTTTCTTT
v_call: TRBV30; j_call: TRBJ1-5; d_call: -; clone_size: -; cdr3_aa: CAWTRGGNQPQHF; cdr3_nt: TGTGCCTGGACTAGGGGTGGCAATCAGCCCCAGCATTTT
v_call: TRBV18; j_call: TRBJ2-5; d_call: TRBD1; clone_size: -; cdr3_aa: CASSQPGQGQETQYF; cdr3_nt: TGTGCCAGCTCACAACCGGGACAGGGGCAAGAGACCCAGTACTTC
v_call: TRBV30; j_call: TRBJ2-3; d_call: TRBD2; clone_size: -; cdr3_aa: CAWSLAGWVDTQYF; cdr3_nt: TGTGCCTGGAGCCTAGCGGGTTGGGTAGATACGCAGTATTTT
v_call: TRBV4-1; j_call: TRBJ2-3; d_call: TRBD2; clone_size: once; cdr3_aa: CASSPERSLAGGRGTQYF; cdr3_nt: TGCGCCAGCAGCCCCGAAAGATCCCTAGCGGGGGGGCGGGGTACGCAGTATTTT
v_call: TRBV7-2; j_call: TRBJ1-3; d_call: -; clone_size: -; cdr3_aa: CASSLGGLQTIYF; cdr3_nt: TGTGCCAGCAGCTTGGGCGGACTACAAACCATATATTTT
v_call: TRBV6-5; j_call: TRBJ1-2; d_call: TRBD1; clone_size: -; cdr3_aa: CASSRDRVYGYTF; cdr3_nt: TGTGCCAGCAGCCGGGACAGGGTCTATGGCTACACCTTC
v_call: TRBV4-3; j_call: TRBJ1-5; d_call: -; clone_size: -; cdr3_aa: CASSQDGAANQPQHF; cdr3_nt: TGCGCCAGCAGCCAAGATGGAGCAGCCAATCAGCCCCAGCATTTT
v_call: TRBV4-1; j_call: TRBJ1-1; d_call: -; clone_size: -; cdr3_aa: CASSHGTEAFF; cdr3_nt: TGCGCCAGCAGCCACGGGACAGAAGCTTTCTTT
v_call: TRBV5-1; j_call: TRBJ2-5; d_call: TRBD2; clone_size: -; cdr3_aa: CASSLAIAGGQETQYF; cdr3_nt: TGCGCCAGCAGCTTGGCGATAGCGGGGGGACAAGAGACCCAGTACTTC
v_call: TRBV28; j_call: TRBJ1-5; d_call: TRBD1; clone_size: -; cdr3_aa: CASRFYSGQGSNQPQHF; cdr3_nt: TGTGCCAGCAGGTTTTACTCGGGACAGGGGAGCAATCAGCCCCAGCATTTT
v_call: TRBV18; j_call: TRBJ2-5; d_call: TRBD2; clone_size: -; cdr3_aa: CASSLAGGPRETQYF; cdr3_nt: TGTGCCAGCTCACTAGCGGGAGGGCCTCGAGAGACCCAGTACTTC
v_call: TRBV5-1; j_call: TRBJ2-1; d_call: TRBD2; clone_size: -; cdr3_aa: CASSLSWTSGGHNEQFF; cdr3_nt: TGCGCCAGCAGCCTGTCGTGGACTAGCGGGGGCCACAATGAGCAGTTCTTC
v_call: TRBV7-9; j_call: TRBJ1-4; d_call: -; clone_size: -; cdr3_aa: CASSTKGGPNEKLFF; cdr3_nt: TGTGCCAGCAGCACTAAAGGGGGACCTAATGAAAAACTGTTTTTT
v_call: TRBV2; j_call: TRBJ2-1; d_call: TRBD1; clone_size: -; cdr3_aa: CASSEGQGVYNEQFF; cdr3_nt: TGTGCCAGCAGTGAAGGACAGGGGGTCTACAATGAGCAGTTCTTC
v_call: TRBV5-8; j_call: TRBJ1-5; d_call: -; clone_size: -; cdr3_aa: CASRLRQAMNQPQHF; cdr3_nt: TGTGCCAGCAGATTAAGACAGGCGATGAATCAGCCCCAGCATTTT
v_call: TRBV30; j_call: TRBJ1-3; d_call: -; clone_size: once; cdr3_aa: CAVGGVSGNTIYF; cdr3_nt: TGTGCCGTAGGGGGAGTTTCTGGAAACACCATATATTTT
v_call: TRBV3-1/TRBV3-2; j_call: TRBJ2-7; d_call: -; clone_size: -; cdr3_aa: CASRQSEGSHEQYF; cdr3_nt: TGTGCCAGCCGCCAGTCGGAGGGGAGCCACGAGCAGTACTTC
v_call: TRBV29-1; j_call: TRBJ1-2; d_call: -; clone_size: -; cdr3_aa: CSVEEGSYGYTF; cdr3_nt: TGCAGCGTTGAGGAGGGCAGCTATGGCTACACCTTC